This TCR beta chain comes out of a study of cytomegalovirus exposure and HLA in healthy donors (dated by TCRdb to about 2017). A note on the overall study: An earlier analysis of approximately 590 of the donors reported more than 250 Gb of sequence data and roughly 110 million unique TCR beta sequences from 150 million to 200 million T cells. A handful of DR-DQ haplotypes were handled as single units for association and clustering because linkage in the cohort was strong. All discovery cohort repertoires had been generated using a single sequencing platform. The study used immunosequencing to profile the T cell repertoires of several hundred subjects and linked those repertoires to cytomegalovirus serostatus. Donor age, sex, ethnicity and CMV serostatus were compiled alongside the repertoire data. To predict cytomegalovirus infection status, the study brought together high-throughput TCR immunosequencing, statistical association of individual TCRs with disease status, and machine learning. An early release that covered roughly 600 HLA-typed donors contained approximately 320 gigabases of sequencing data and 75 million to 100 million unique TCR sequences. Among 398 genotyped donors of the cohort, an average of approximately 220,000 unique TCR beta nucleotide sequences was sequenced per donor, of which about 19% were non-productive. A later analysis re-analyzed previously published TCR beta repertoires from 600 to 850 donors and added high-resolution HLA genotyping to study TCR occurrence patterns. A later genetic analysis used genome-wide SNP genotypes for about 65% of the 666 donors, treating that subset as a discovery cohort. The study was designed to test whether signatures of past pathogen exposure could be identified by cataloging public T cell receptors. An earlier analysis of 450 to 750 of the donors used high-throughput TCR beta sequencing to judge whether each TCR beta V gene segment behaved as functional or pseudogenic. HLA typing included class I and class II loci at four-digit resolution. Among the roughly 400 genotyped donors, around 81% belonged to the genetic ancestry cluster associated with self-reported Caucasian donors. The number of donors typed differed by locus, with roughly 620-630 for A, B, C, DRB1 and DQB1, approximately 500 for DQA1, 606 for DPA1, and some 440 for DPB1. Rather than using new phenotypic data, the later analysis identified candidate immune exposures from TCR beta sequences and from how often those sequences occurred across donors. A separate validation cohort of over a hundred different subjects was used in addition to the roughly 670-subject first cohort.

The library was obtained by the immunoSEQ multiplex PCR assay. A mixture of 60 forward primers for TCR Vbeta segments and 13 reverse primers for TCR Jbeta segments was used in the multiplex PCR. The CDR3 region of rearranged TCR beta genes was amplified from genomic DNA with a multiplex PCR assay. On the Illumina HiSeq System, the amplified TCR beta libraries were sequenced as 87-base-pair reads. The original pipeline was this. A later analysis tallied approximately 87 million unique TCR beta chains across the 666 repertoires, and approximately 9.9 million of those chains were shared by two or more donors. A nearest-neighbor algorithm error-corrected the raw reads and collapsed the reads into unique sequences, merging closely related sequences to remove PCR and sequencing errors. V, D and J gene segments were assigned by aligning CDR3 sequences to IMGT reference sequences. For a sequence to be retained, a match of at least six nucleotides was required to both a V gene segment and a J gene segment. A rearrangement was called productive if the CDR3 had no stop codons and remained in frame with V and J, and every other rearrangement was called non-productive. CDR3 was defined according to IMGT convention as the region running from the second conserved V-encoded cysteine to the conserved J-encoded phenylalanine. Sequences without an unambiguous match to a single V gene segment were excluded from the earlier analysis of 500 to 700 of the donors. An earlier analysis of approximately 590 of the donors called V segments functional above 56.7% productive rearrangements and segregating when the between-donor standard deviation exceeded 5%. A statistical classification framework was built for diagnosing cytomegalovirus status from the catalog of TCR beta chain sequences. A later analysis assigned V and J genes by comparing TCR nucleotide sequences with IMGT/GENE-DB human TR gene sequences. In a later analysis, CDR3 sequences and most-parsimonious VDJ recombination scenarios were assigned using the TCRdist pipeline. In a later analysis, each TCR beta chain was defined by its CDR3 amino acid sequence together with its V-gene family, and reads lacking a unique V-gene family were excluded. As a way to deal with suspected cross-contamination and a sequencing artifact, a later analysis dropped roughly 620 nucleotide sequences that were highly shared and had low generation probability. A later analysis calculated a clonal expansion index for each public chain from normalized within-repertoire ranks of inferred template counts. In a later analysis, generation probabilities were computed using a VDJ recombination model fitted to out-of-frame rearrangements, and the results were checked against IGoR. A later analysis scored TCR-TCR, TCR-HLA and TCR-CMV co-occurrence with hypergeometric tests, applying a repertoire-size bias correction to TCR pairs. False discovery rates were estimated in a later analysis by permuting HLA or CMV assignments 20 times. A later analysis grouped co-occurring TCRs with DBSCAN, adding TCRdist sequence similarity when clustering within HLA-allele-positive subsets. Co-occurrence clustering excluded repertoires with fewer than 30,000 or more than 120,000 public chains, plus five with anomalous nucleotide sharing. TCRdb retrieved this table from immuneACCESS and kept in-frame rearrangements only. Not all clones are present; in checked studies, unresolved V genes account for under half, and no reason is known for the remainder. The V and J calls and clone size are taken from that table; D and trimming were inferred from the DNA. This sample gives fewer than 100,000 clones in total; 60% to 85% of them show up just once. Of the sample, 16% falls within the top ten clones.

The cohort consisted of some 670 healthy bone marrow donors. At the time of sampling, every cohort member was nominally healthy, though immune exposures that went unrecorded were likely present. The donor was CMV seropositive and was included in the group of some 290 seropositive cohort members. A peripheral blood sample was provided by each donor, and peripheral blood mononuclear cells were used for TCR beta sequencing. The Qiagen DNeasy Blood Extraction Kit was used to extract genomic DNA from the blood cell samples. CDR3 length: 14 amino acids, cysteine to phenylalanine. Only the CDR3 region is kept as DNA, spanning 42 bases read in frame from base 1. The germline V end is reduced by 7 bases and the J end by 6 bases; junction bases left unmatched: 7. Sequences LNHDA (CDR1) and SQIVND (CDR2) are obtained from the germline V gene (reference sequence). On this clone itself: Its specific antigen is unknown. Nothing much larger sits one base from this clone, and base qualities are not available.

The research as a whole found: The study gave a list of around 170 TCR beta chains associated with cytomegalovirus. Specific HLA alleles were associated with over 15,000 TCR beta sequences at a false discovery rate of 0.05 in a later analysis. Cytomegalovirus status was reported to be diagnosed by the classifier with high specificity and sensitivity in both the original and validation cohorts. Compared with the approximately 670-donor mean, donors in an Asian-associated ancestry cluster had fewer N-insertions in productive TCRs, according to a later genetic analysis. Because counts were too low, more than 15 rarely observed V segments, including chromosome 9 orphons, were left out of the earlier analysis of about 500 of the donors. CMV serostatus was the only immune exposure information available for the cohort. According to a later analysis, TCR association rates differed among HLA loci, with DRB1 alleles showing the most associated TCRs and HLA-C alleles showing the fewest. A further reported finding was that TCR beta sequences accurately predicted the HLA-A and HLA-B alleles for most subjects in the first cohort. Presence/absence analyses assumed roughly uniform sequencing depth across donors, an assumption that may not hold. When HLA alleles, especially DR and DQ, strongly co-occurred, TCR associations were difficult to assign to individual alleles. Linkage disequilibrium might explain the correlated functional status among segregating V segments, but an unknown experimental factor could not be ruled out. In vitro tests confirmed that a few of the cytomegalovirus-associated TCR beta chains recognize cytomegalovirus antigens. According to the authors, the approach could potentially be generalized to other disease states and immunological phenotypes. According to a later analysis, parvovirus B19, influenza, CMV and Epstein-Barr virus appeared linked to several top co-occurrence clusters. The cohort was sequenced for TCR beta chains only, and without alpha or paired-chain data the features that could be detected were limited. According to a later analysis, most CMV-associated TCR beta chains appeared to be HLA-restricted, and the HLA associations seemed to be driven largely by CMV exposure. Across donors, most TCR sequences were observed very rarely, whereas some public TCRs were present in many individuals. A cluster of highly shared sequence variants was judged likely to be a technical artifact of the sequencing pipeline. In an earlier analysis of more than 500 of the donors, most TCR beta V segments appeared in productive rearrangements about 90% or about 30% of the time, broadly matching IMGT annotations. Because HLA typing was unavailable for some donors at each locus, only the typed subset was used in association tests. Some IMGT-functional V segments, including TRBV6-2 and TRBV6-3, could not be distinguished by the 87-base-pair reads and were therefore excluded. In a later genetic analysis, a missense DCLRE1C variant was associated with V-gene and J-gene trimming of TCR beta chains, and the association was replicated in an independent cohort. In a later analysis, HLA-associated TCR beta chains showed more clonal expansion and lower generation probabilities than non-associated chains that were equally common.

This receptor was identified in a man in his sixties in good health and CMV-seropositive. This sequence uses TRBV19 and TRBJ2-1; 9 of the junction bases match TRBD2. Sequenced sample: PBMCs. The DNA sequence follows: TGTGCCAGTACAAGCGGGGGGCGTTCCAATGAGCAGTTCTTC. Its coded protein is CASTSGGRSNEQFF.